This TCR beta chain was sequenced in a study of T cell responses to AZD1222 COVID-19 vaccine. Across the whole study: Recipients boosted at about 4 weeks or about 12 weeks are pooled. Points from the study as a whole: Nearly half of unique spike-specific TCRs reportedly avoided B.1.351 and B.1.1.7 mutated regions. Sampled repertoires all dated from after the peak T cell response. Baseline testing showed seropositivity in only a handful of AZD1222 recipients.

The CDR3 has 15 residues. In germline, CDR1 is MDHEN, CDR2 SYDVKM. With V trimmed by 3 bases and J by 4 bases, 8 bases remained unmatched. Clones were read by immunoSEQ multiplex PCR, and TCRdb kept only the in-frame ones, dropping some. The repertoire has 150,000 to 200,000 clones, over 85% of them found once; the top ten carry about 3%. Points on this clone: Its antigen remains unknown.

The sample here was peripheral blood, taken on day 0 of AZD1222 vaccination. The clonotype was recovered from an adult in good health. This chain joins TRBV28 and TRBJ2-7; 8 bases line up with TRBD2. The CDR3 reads CASSFFSGEGYEQYF. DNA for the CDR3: TGTGCCAGCAGTTTTTTTAGCGGGGAAGGGTACGAGCAGTACTTC.